These 20 T cell receptor beta chains originate from one sample sequenced in a study of regulatory T cells in long-lasting Graves disease. According to the study, TCR beta libraries were built with iRepertoire HTBI primers and CDR3-region Arm-PCR. TCRdb recomputed calls from the multiplex PCR reads with MiXCR, one row per CDR3 protein. The sample holds 400,000 to 500,000 distinct CDR3 sequences, approximately 23% seen once. Regarding time point: persistent/refractory GD, antithyroid drugs over 5 years with positive TRAb. RNA from PBMCs was the source of the TCR library. Sample: peripheral blood mononuclear cells (PBMCs), taken when the disease was refractory, from a patient treated with antithyroid drugs. Receptors originate from a female donor with Graves disease.

Only a few counts were recorded for this clonotype. This may come from a read error, since a much larger clone is one base off. The CDR3 coding sequence is TGTGCCAGCAGTTACCCGATCATCCTTGGGAACACTGAAGCTTTCTTT. It specifies CASSYPIILGNTEAFF. The rearrangement joins TRBV6-4 to TRBJ1-1, with no clear D. The CDR3 runs to 16 residues. V was trimmed by 5 bases and J by 1 base, leaving 17 bases between them. Looked up from germline, CDR1 is MRHNA and CDR2 is SNTAGT.

The sample holds many counts of this clonotype. This chain connects TRBV7-2 to TRBJ1-1; TRBD1 agrees at 8 bases. The V segment lost 4 bases and the J segment 1 base; nucleotides outside the gene matches: 5. Germline-derived CDR1 and CDR2 are SGHTA and FQGNSA. This CDR3 is built from 15 residues. CDR3 loop: CASSSRQGTNTEAFF. Here the CDR3 DNA reads TGTGCCAGCAGCTCAAGACAGGGGACGAACACTGAAGCTTTCTTT.

The chain has TRBV11-3 and TRBJ2-3; D is unclear. V was pared by 0 bases and J by 11 bases, with 9 bases between. The CDR3 sequence is 12 residues long. The germline gives CDR1 SGHNT, CDR2 YENEEA. The CDR3 loop is CASSLDPVMQYF. For the CDR3, the DNA is TGTGCCAGCAGCTTAGATCCCGTCATGCAGTATTTT.

There are many counts of this clonotype. The V and J genes are TRBV6-1 and TRBJ2-7, with D perhaps TRBD1 or TRBD2 (5 bases each). Trimming cost V 7 bases and J 3 bases, with 13 bases left between them. The CDR3 extends over 13 amino acids. CDR1 MNHNS and CDR2 SASEGT come from the germline V gene. In DNA form, the CDR3 reads TGTGCCAGCAATACCGGGACCTTCTACGAGCAGTACTTC. Translated, it gives CASNTGTFYEQYF.

The chain couples TRBV28 to TRBJ2-7; TRBD1 agrees at 9 bases. CDR1 and CDR2 from the germline V gene are MDHEN and SYDVKM. V trimming: 5 bases; J trimming: 3 bases; junction bases outside the gene matches: 8. The CDR3 spans 15 residues. The CDR3: CASSPSGQGGYEQYF. CDR3 bases: TGTGCCAGCAGTCCGTCGGGACAGGGCGGCTACGAGCAGTACTTC.

This clonotype was seen many times. The rearrangement joins TRBV7-2 to TRBJ2-7, with D unclear. V shed 1 base and J shed 6 bases, with 13 bases lying between them. This CDR3 contains 14 residues. Germline values: CDR1 SGHTA, CDR2 FQGNSA. The CDR3 sequence: CASSLGGVIGEQYF. The DNA of the CDR3 is TGTGCCAGCAGCTTAGGTGGGGTAATTGGCGAGCAGTACTTC.

This clonotype turned up a few times. This sequence joins TRBV7-9 and TRBJ2-7; D unclear. The germline V gene encodes CDR1 SEHNR and CDR2 FQNEAQ (reference sequence). CDR3 length: 13 residues. Trimming cost V 5 bases and J 3 bases, with 11 bases left between them. CDR3 in amino acids: CASSPRLNYEQYF. Here the CDR3 DNA reads TGTGCCAGCAGCCCTCGACTGAACTACGAGCAGTACTTC.

V is TRBV7-2 and J is TRBJ2-1; D remains ambiguous. The CDR3 is 15 residues long. CDR1 SGHTA and CDR2 FQGNSA come from the germline V gene. V lost 5 bases and J 0 bases, leaving 11 bases between the germline ends. The chain's CDR3 is CASSITRSSYNEQFF. The CDR3 coding sequence is TGTGCCAGCAGCATAACAAGGAGCTCCTACAATGAGCAGTTCTTC.

This clonotype was seen many times. V and J are TRBV10-2 and TRBJ1-2; D uncertain. From germline, CDR1 is WSHSY and CDR2 SAAADI. The CDR3 runs 15 residues. Trimming pared 6 bases from V and 6 bases from J, leaving 20 bases between. CDR3 residues: CASRESEEESNGYTF. The CDR3 DNA reads TGCGCCAGCAGAGAGAGTGAGGAGGAGTCAAATGGCTACACCTTC.

This clonotype was counted a single time. A read error may explain this, as a much larger clone is one base away. V is TRBV6-1 and J is TRBJ1-1; D remains unclear. Germline V CDR1 and CDR2: MNHNS, SASEGT. The CDR3 runs to 14 residues. The CDR3 DNA follows: TGTGCCAGCAGCCGACGCGCAAGTGACACTGAAGCTTCCTTT. Residues: CASSRRASDTEASF.

About this clonotype: The junction departs from the called germline gene at one end, perhaps through a read error. The chain joins TRBV11-2 to TRBJ2-2; the D gene is possibly TRBD1 (6 bases). Per germline, CDR1 SGHAT and CDR2 FQNNGV. The CDR3 extends over 13 amino acids. The chain's CDR3 is CASRTGNPGELFF. The CDR3 DNA reads TGTGCCAGCAGAACAGGGAACCCCGGGGAGCTGTTTTTT.

The chain recombines TRBV6-2 or TRBV6-3 with TRBJ1-5; the D is unclear. The CDR3 totals 13 residues. V lost 1 base, J lost 8 bases, and 9 bases lay in between. Germline-derived CDR1 and CDR2 are MNHEY and SVGEGT. The CDR3 protein is CASSYLGLEPQHF. Here the CDR3 DNA reads TGTGCCAGCAGTTACTTAGGGCTTGAGCCCCAGCATTTT.

The rearrangement uses TRBV12-3 or TRBV12-4 and TRBJ2-2; 8 positions match TRBD2. The CDR3 length is 18 residues. Trimming removed 4 bases from V and 4 bases from J; junction bases left unmatched: 14. The CDR3 DNA is TGTGCCAGCAGTTCGGGGCGGGGGGCTCTCATCGGCACCGGGGAGCTGTTTTTT. Translating it yields CASSSGRGALIGTGELFF.

This chain links TRBV4-3 with TRBJ1-3, with no clear D. CDR1 is LGHNA and CDR2 is YSLEER in the germline V gene. Trimming shortened V by 0 bases and J by 9 bases, and 15 bases separated the two germline ends. CDR3 length equals 15 residues. This chain's CDR3 is CASSQEAPYGGTIYF. The CDR3 DNA sequence: TGCGCCAGCAGCCAAGAAGCCCCCTATGGCGGCACCATATATTTT.

The rearrangement joins TRBV19 to TRBJ2-2; 10 bases match TRBD2. The V and J ends lost 5 bases and 7 bases, in that order; junction bases with no gene match: 4. The CDR3 contains 14 residues. Germline V lookup: CDR1 LNHDA, CDR2 SQIVND (reference sequence). The CDR3 reads CASSWGLANGELFF. The CDR3 bases are TGTGCCAGTAGTTGGGGACTAGCGAACGGGGAGCTGTTTTTT.

The J gene is TRBJ1-2, the V gene TRBV18, with D possibly TRBD1 on 6 matching bases. In germline, CDR1 is KGHSH, CDR2 LQKENI. This CDR3 has 14 residues. Trimming took 2 bases from V and 8 from J, leaving 15 bases between them. The CDR3 loop is CASSPAGADGGYTF. The CDR3 coding sequence is TGTGCCAGCTCACCAGCAGGGGCCGATGGGGGCTACACCTTC. Complete variable domain (other parts from reference TRBV18 and TRBJ1-2): NAGVMQNPRHLVRRRGQEARLRCSPMKGHSHVYWYRQLPEEGLKFMVYLQKENIIDESGMPKERFSAEFPKEGPSILRIQQVVRGDSAAYFCASSPAGADGGYTFGSGTRLTVV.

This clonotype was counted at least ten times. V usage is TRBV20-1 and J usage is TRBJ2-7, with no clear D. V was pared by 3 bases and J by 2 bases, with 8 bases between. CDR3 size: 12 residues. The germline gives CDR1 DFQATT, CDR2 SNEGSKA (reference sequence). As DNA, the CDR3 is TGCAGTGCTAGTCCCAGAGCCTACGAGCAGTACTTC. This sequence encodes CSASPRAYEQYF.

Many counts were recorded for this clonotype. V usage is TRBV9 and J usage is TRBJ1-5; D gene unclear. The V and J ends lost 1 base and 7 bases respectively, with 9 bases between them. The CDR3 extends over 13 amino acids. The V gene's germline CDR1 is SGDLS and CDR2 YYNGEE. CDR3 bases: TGTGCCAGCAGCGTAAGTTTTGGACAGCCCCAGCATTTT. This gives the protein CASSVSFGQPQHF.

This clonotype has a count of ten or more. The rearrangement links TRBV7-2 to TRBJ2-4; D possibly corresponds to TRBD1 (6 bases). V shed 8 bases and J shed 0 bases, with 11 bases lying between them. In germline, CDR1 is SGHTA, CDR2 FQGNSA. The CDR3 is 14 amino acids. The CDR3 DNA reads as TGTGCCAGCTCCCCGACAGGAGCCAAAAACATTCAGTACTTC. Translation: CASSPTGAKNIQYF.

In its sample, this clonotype was seen many times. The chain joins TRBV6-1 to TRBJ1-1, with D possibly being TRBD1 (5 bases). CDR1 is MNHNS, CDR2 SASEGT, per germline. The CDR3 runs 13 residues. Trimming removed 5 bases at V and 3 bases at J, with 10 bases between. For the CDR3, the DNA is TGTGCCAGCAGTACCACAGGTTACACTGAAGCTTTCTTT. It encodes CASSTTGYTEAFF.